The 24 T cell receptor beta chains below all came from one sample that was sequenced in a study of blood T cell repertoires in COVID-19. TCRdb's table, derived via immunoSEQ multiplex PCR, lists solely in-frame clones and lacks some. This repertoire shows 200,000 to 250,000 clones, approximately 85% found once; its top ten account for approximately 7.6%. Input material: peripheral blood. The receptors were sampled from a woman aged 80 or older with COVID-19, enrolled during active disease.

This clone appeared a single time. The CDR3 loop reads CASSFGDNGQALHF. The CDR3 DNA follows: TGCGCCAGCAGCTTTGGGGACAATGGTCAGGCCCTCCACTTT. The gene calls are TRBV5-1 and TRBJ1-6; weak D call: TRBD1 (6 bases). Trimming took off 2 bases at V and 14 bases at J, with 17 bases between the two ends. There are 14 residues in the CDR3. Looked up from germline, CDR1 is SGHRS and CDR2 is YFSETQ.

This chain connects TRBV5-5 to TRBJ2-1, with 14 positions matching TRBD2. Trimming cost V 4 bases and J 7 bases; bases outside gene matches: 7. Germline V gene sequence: CDR1 SGHKS, CDR2 YYEKEE (reference sequence). The CDR3 length is 16 residues. In nucleotides, the CDR3 is TGTGCCAGCAGCCGGCCGGGACTAGCGGGAGTGAATGAGCAGTTCTTC. This gives the protein CASSRPGLAGVNEQFF.

The J gene is TRBJ2-5, the V gene TRBV12-5; 12 nucleotides align to TRBD2. Losses at the gene ends were 3 bases for V and 5 bases for J; bases not matched to a gene: 10. The CDR3 has 17 amino acids. Germline CDR1 reads LGHNT; CDR2 reads FRNRAP. The CDR3 spells CASGLQLAGGLRETQYF. DNA of the CDR3: TGTGCTAGTGGTTTACAGCTAGCGGGAGGGCTACGGGAGACCCAGTACTTC.

This clone has only a few counts. V and J are TRBV19 and TRBJ2-5; D is undetermined. The CDR3 is 13 amino acids. Germline CDR1 reads LNHDA; CDR2 reads SQIVND (reference sequence). V shed 9 bases and J shed 5 bases, with 16 bases lying between them. The CDR3 loop is CASDRPVRETQYF. The CDR3 DNA sequence: TGTGCCAGCGACCGACCGGTCAGGGAGACCCAGTACTTC.

The chain carries TRBV5-1 and TRBJ2-2, with 9 bases that match TRBD1. Germline CDR1 SGHRS, CDR2 YFSETQ. The CDR3 contains 17 residues. Trimming took 4 bases from V and 1 from J; bases not matched to a gene: 8. The CDR3 spells CASSPGQGTVNTGELFF. For the CDR3, the DNA is TGCGCCAGCAGCCCTGGACAGGGGACAGTGAACACCGGGGAGCTGTTTTTT.

The chain recombines TRBV30 with TRBJ1-5, with D perhaps matching TRBD1 (6 bases). The germline V and J ends were trimmed by 5 bases and 5 bases, with 16 bases remaining between them. Germline CDR1 is GTSNPN and CDR2 is SVGIG (reference sequence). The CDR3 has 14 amino acids. The CDR3 coding sequence is TGTGCCTGGCGGGGGGCCGGGAGGGATCAGCCCCAGCATTTT. Its protein is CAWRGAGRDQPQHF. The full variable domain, its missing parts supplied by reference TRBV30 and TRBJ1-5, is SQTIHQWPATLVQPVGSPLSLECTVEGTSNPNLYWYRQAAGRGLQLLFYSVGIGQISSEVPQNLSASRPQDRQFILSSKKLLLSDSGFYLCAWRGAGRDQPQHFGDGTRLSIL.

This clone occurred many times. The V call is TRBV19, the J call TRBJ1-1, with D perhaps TRBD1 (6 bases). CDR1 is LNHDA and CDR2 is SQIVND in the germline V gene (reference sequence). CDR3 length equals 15 residues. V was cut by 6 bases and J by 1 base, with 15 bases left in between. For the CDR3, the DNA is TGTGCCAGTAGACCTCGCTCACAGGGGAACACTGAAGCTTTCTTT. Its translation is CASRPRSQGNTEAFF.

The CDR3 DNA reads TGTGCCAGCAGGGTTTCTCGCAGGGGGTACTTC. This codes for CASRVSRRGYF. J is TRBJ2-7 and V is TRBV2, with D tentatively TRBD1 (6 bases). CDR1 and CDR2 from the germline V gene are SNHLY and FYNNEI. The V gene lost 6 bases and the J gene lost 12 bases, with 15 bases spanning the gap. This CDR3 region has 11 residues.

This clone was seen just once. J is TRBJ1-2 and V is TRBV5-1; D ambiguous. There are 15 residues in the CDR3. Germline V gene sequence: CDR1 SGHRS, CDR2 YFSETQ. V dropped 0 bases and J dropped 0 bases, with 9 bases sitting between them. In DNA, the CDR3 is TGCGCCAGCAGCTTGGGGCGGAAAGCTAACTATGGCTACACCTTC. Translating gives CASSLGRKANYGYTF.

The V call is TRBV5-1, the J call TRBJ2-7; 8 nucleotides line up with TRBD1. V trimming: 3 bases; J trimming: 0 bases; junction bases outside the gene matches: 8. The germline V gene has CDR1 SGHRS and CDR2 YFSETQ. The CDR3 has 16 residues. The CDR3 sequence: CASSSSGTGGSYEQYF. The CDR3 bases are TGCGCCAGCAGCTCCTCCGGGACAGGAGGCTCCTACGAGCAGTACTTC.

The genes are TRBV10-2 and TRBJ2-1; 14 bases match TRBD2. The CDR3 is 18 residues long. V gave up 6 bases and J gave up 8 bases; unmatched junction bases: 15. CDR1 and CDR2 (germline): WSHSY, SAAADI. The CDR3 sequence: CASRGLAGGFIGFYEQFF. The CDR3 DNA follows: TGCGCCAGCAGAGGACTAGCGGGGGGTTTTATTGGTTTCTATGAGCAGTTCTTC.

The rearrangement joins TRBV5-6 to TRBJ2-7; 7 nucleotides align to TRBD2. Per germline, CDR1 SGHDT and CDR2 YYEEEE. The CDR3 loop spans 14 amino acids. J lost 6 bases, V lost 0 bases, and 6 bases had no gene match. This CDR3 reads CASSLGGWEGEQYF. DNA for the CDR3: TGTGCCAGCAGCTTGGGGGGATGGGAGGGCGAGCAGTACTTC.

The J gene is TRBJ1-5, the V gene TRBV18; D unresolved. V gave up 6 bases and J gave up 0 bases, with 9 bases separating them. The CDR3 is made up of 14 amino acids. Germline V gives CDR1 KGHSH, CDR2 LQKENI. The CDR3: CASSLAASNQPQHF. CDR3 sequence (DNA): TGTGCCAGCTCCCTGGCGGCTAGCAATCAGCCCCAGCATTTT.

The chain couples TRBV7-8 to TRBJ1-6, with D possibly matching TRBD1 (5 bases). CDR1 is SGHVS, CDR2 FQNEAQ, per germline. The CDR3 totals 15 residues. Trimming stripped 3 bases from V and 6 bases from J, with 12 bases between. CDR3 coding DNA: TGTGCCAGCAGCTTCGCAGGGATGGGTAATTCACCCCTCCACTTT. Its translation: CASSFAGMGNSPLHF.

The V and J genes are TRBV12-3 or TRBV12-4 and TRBJ1-1, with unresolved D. This CDR3 contains 12 residues. V was shortened by 7 bases and J by 9 bases, with 15 bases between the two germline ends. As DNA, the CDR3 is TGTGCCAGCACCGTAGGAGGGCCGAAAGCTTTCTTT. It specifies CASTVGGPKAFF.

This clone was observed a few times. The rearrangement links TRBV28 to TRBJ1-4; no definite D call. The V gene lost 5 bases and the J gene lost 13 bases, with 11 bases spanning the gap. The germline V gene has CDR1 MDHEN and CDR2 SYDVKM. This CDR3 has 11 amino acids. The CDR3 loop is CASSALGGLFF. The CDR3 nucleotides are TGTGCCAGCAGTGCCCTAGGCGGACTGTTTTTT.

V gene TRBV6-5 combines with J gene TRBJ2-7; 8 bases are a match to TRBD1. The germline V gene has CDR1 MNHEY and CDR2 SVGAGI. The junction had 4 bases not matched to a gene; V was cut back by 6 bases and J by 3 bases. This CDR3 comprises 13 residues. The CDR3 region has the DNA TGTGCCAGCAGCAGGACAGGGATCTACGAGCAGTACTTC. Protein product: CASSRTGIYEQYF.

CDR3 protein: CASSEVRANYGYTF. The DNA for the CDR3 is TGTGCCAGCAGTGAGGTGCGAGCTAACTATGGCTACACCTTC. The V and J genes are TRBV2 and TRBJ1-2; D ambiguous. This CDR3 comprises 14 residues. V lost 3 bases to trimming and J lost 0 bases, with 8 bases between them. Germline-derived CDR1 and CDR2 are SNHLY and FYNNEI.

Concerning this clone itself: In this CDR3 the conserved last residue, phenylalanine or tryptophan, is missing, so a read error is likely. No DNA is shown, since the ends of the CDR3 on it are uncertain; the CDR3 is the one TCRdb lists. The chain is built from TRBV30 and TRBJ1-2. 13 amino acids form the CDR3, both terminal residues included. Germline CDR1 is GTSNPN and CDR2 is SVGIG (reference sequence). The CDR3 sequence: CAWSTHPRDSGRI.

This clone was detected only once. V is TRBV4-1 and J is TRBJ2-1, with 9 nucleotides matching TRBD2. V was clipped by 7 bases and J by 1 base; unmatched bases: 5. The CDR3 runs 15 residues. Germline V gene data show CDR1 as MGHRA and CDR2 as YSYEKL. In DNA form, the CDR3 reads TGCGCCAGCACCCTAGCGGGGTTATCCTACAATGAGCAGTTCTTC. Translated, it gives CASTLAGLSYNEQFF.

This clone was counted a single time. The rearrangement links TRBV7-2 to TRBJ1-6; the D is unclear. CDR3 size: 14 residues. Germline CDR1 is SGHTA and CDR2 is FQGNSA. V shed 2 bases and J shed 9 bases, with 11 bases lying between them. The DNA for the CDR3 is TGTGCCAGCAGCTTATACGGGTTTAGTTCACCCCTCCACTTT. Translating gives CASSLYGFSSPLHF.

Only one count was recorded for this clone. The chain uses TRBV12-5 and TRBJ2-3; perhaps TRBD1 as D (5 bases). V was pared by 6 bases and J by 0 bases, with 10 bases between. The CDR3 totals 14 residues. Germline values: CDR1 LGHNT, CDR2 FRNRAP. This CDR3 is CASGSGKSTDTQYF. CDR3 DNA: TGTGCTAGTGGGTCAGGGAAGAGCACAGATACGCAGTATTTT. Looking up the rest from reference TRBV12-5 and TRBJ2-3 gives the full variable domain: DARVTQTPRHKVTEMGQEVTMRCQPILGHNTVFWYRQTMMQGLELLAYFRNRAPLDDSGMPKDRFSAEMPDATLATLKIQPSEPRDSAVYFCASGSGKSTDTQYFGPGTRLTVL.

Only one count was recorded for this clone. The rearrangement links TRBV28 to TRBJ2-1; possible D gene TRBD2, 7 bases. Trimming took off 5 bases at V and 7 bases at J, with 18 bases between the two ends. Germline CDR1 and CDR2: MDHEN and SYDVKM. The CDR3 has 15 amino acids. The CDR3 DNA reads TGTGCCAGCAGTCCGTGGGCAGGGAGGGGGAATGAGCAGTTCTTC. The encoded protein is CASSPWAGRGNEQFF.

V is TRBV27 and J is TRBJ1-1, with D unclear. Germline CDR1 reads MNHEY; CDR2 reads SMNVEV (reference sequence). Between the trimmed V and J ends, which lost 2 bases and 1 base, there was a span of 8 bases. The CDR3 totals 14 residues. CDR3 residues: CASSLGQTNTEAFF. For the CDR3, the DNA is TGTGCCAGCAGTTTAGGGCAGACGAACACTGAAGCTTTCTTT.